The 8 T cell receptor beta chains below were found in one sample sequenced in a study of CD8 T cells in Susac syndrome. Reverse transcription of roughly 0.5 to 1 ug RNA was carried out with random hexamers. In TCRdb, the immunoSEQ multiplex PCR reads were re-called with MiXCR into one record per CDR3 protein. The data hold hundreds of thousands of distinct CDR3 sequences, with 85% to 95% observed a single time. The sequenced material came from CD4+ T cells from PBMCs. These receptors all come from a human donor with multiple sclerosis.

This chain uses TRBV4-1 with TRBJ2-7; D may be TRBD1 or TRBD2 (5 bases each). The CDR3 consists of 14 residues. V dropped 1 base and J dropped 6 bases, with 13 bases sitting between them. Per germline, CDR1 MGHRA and CDR2 YSYEKL. In DNA form, the CDR3 reads TGCGCCAGCAGCCAAGGAGGGAACAGGCCCGAGCAGTACTTC. This translates into CASSQGGNRPEQYF.

This clonotype was detected only once. The V call is TRBV2, the J call TRBJ2-1; no firm D call. V was pared by 8 bases and J by 8 bases, with 10 bases between. Germline-derived CDR1 and CDR2 are SNHLY and FYNNEI. CDR3 length: 11 residues. CDR3 nucleotide sequence: TGTGCCAGCGCAGCTATCGATGAGCAGTTCTTC. Its translation is CASAAIDEQFF.

CDR3 in DNA: TGCAGCGTTGGAAGGCAGGGTGGCGAGCAGTACGTC. Residues: CSVGRQGGEQYV. The chain couples TRBV29-1 to TRBJ2-7; possibly TRBD1 for D (5 bases). The V end was cut by 4 bases, the J end by 6 bases, with 13 bases between. The CDR3 is 12 residues long. Germline lookup yields CDR1 SQVTM and CDR2 ANQGSEA.

The chain recombines TRBV29-1 with TRBJ1-4; a weak D match, TRBD1 (6 bases). CDR3 length: 13 residues. V was trimmed by 4 bases and J by 6 bases, leaving 12 bases between them. Germline V gene sequence: CDR1 SQVTM, CDR2 ANQGSEA. The CDR3 sequence: CSVGAGGHEKLFF. The CDR3 nucleotides read TGCAGCGTTGGGGCCGGGGGCCATGAAAAACTGTTTTTT. Variable domain in full (rest from reference TRBV29-1 and TRBJ1-4): SAVISQKPSRDICQRGTSLTIQCQVDSQVTMMFWYRQQPGQSLTLIATANQGSEATYESGFVIDKFPISRPNLTFSTLTVSNMSPEDSSIYLCSVGAGGHEKLFFGSGTQLSVL.

The J gene is TRBJ1-1, the V gene TRBV30, with D unresolved. CDR3 length equals 13 residues. Germline V CDR1 and CDR2: GTSNPN, SVGIG (reference sequence). The V end was cut by 6 bases, the J end by 1 base, with 12 bases between. The CDR3 loop reads CACRPATNTEAFF. The CDR3 nucleotides are TGTGCCTGTCGGCCGGCAACGAACACTGAAGCTTTCTTT.

The chain's CDR3 is CASSLITETQYF. In DNA, the CDR3 is TGTGCCAGCAGCTTGATCACCGAGACCCAGTACTTC. J is TRBJ2-5 and V is TRBV5-6, with D uncertain. V was clipped by 1 base and J by 5 bases, with 6 bases between them. The germline gives CDR1 SGHDT, CDR2 YYEEEE. The CDR3 covers 12 residues.

This sequence joins TRBV20-1 and TRBJ2-3, with D maybe TRBD1 (6 bases). V was trimmed by 0 bases and J by 7 bases, leaving 11 bases between them. CDR1 is DFQATT, CDR2 SNEGSKA, per germline (reference sequence). CDR3 size: 13 residues. CDR3 in amino acids: CSARDPRGNTQYF. DNA for the CDR3: TGCAGTGCTAGAGACCCCAGGGGAAATACGCAGTATTTT.

The chain has TRBV30 and TRBJ1-1, with D unresolved. Trimming cost V 5 bases and J 1 base, with 11 bases left between them. Germline V lookup: CDR1 GTSNPN, CDR2 SVGIG (reference sequence). The CDR3 contains 13 residues. DNA for the CDR3: TGTGCCTGGGTCTGGCGCAGGAACACTGAAGCTTTCTTT. Protein product: CAWVWRRNTEAFF. Full variable domain (missing parts from reference TRBV30 and TRBJ1-1): SQTIHQWPATLVQPVGSPLSLECTVEGTSNPNLYWYRQAAGRGLQLLFYSVGIGQISSEVPQNLSASRPQDRQFILSSKKLLLSDSGFYLCAWVWRRNTEAFFGQGTRLTVV.